A selection of T cell receptor beta chains follows, all from one sample in a study of blood T cell repertoires in COVID-19. Measured with immunoSEQ multiplex PCR; TCRdb has only the in-frame clones, and not every one. The sample has 130,000 or so clones, approximately 84% seen once; the top ten hold roughly an eighth. The source material was peripheral blood. These receptors all come from an older woman with acute or convalescent COVID-19. The CDR3 runs from the conserved cysteine through the conserved F or W. A D gene is named only where the DNA matches it firmly. Only part of the rows carry a size: once, few, many, or a class if the clone is expanded.

>NA|NA|TRBV18|TRBJ2-3
TGTGCCAGCTCTCCTGGACAAGGCGCAGATACGCAGTATTTT
CASSPGQGADTQYF
>NA|NA|TRBV30|TRBJ1-4
TGTGCCTGGCGCCGTCCGGAGAGAAATGAAAAACTGTTTTTT
CAWRRPERNEKLFF
>NA|TRBD1|TRBV15|TRBJ1-2
TGTGCCACCAGCAACGGAATCACCGGGACAGGGGGCAGCTATGGCTACACCTTC
CATSNGITGTGGSYGYTF
>NA|NA|TRBV30|TRBJ1-1
TGTGCCTGGAGATGGGGACACATGAACACTGAAGCTTTCTTT
CAWRWGHMNTEAFF
>NA|NA|TRBV18|TRBJ1-5
TGTGCCAGCTCAGAGGGGGTAAGCAAGCCCCAGCATTTT
CASSEGVSKPQHF
>few|NA|TRBV29-1|TRBJ2-1
TGCAGCGTTGACTCGAGTGAGGGATACAATGAGCAGTTCTTC
CSVDSSEGYNEQFF
>NA|NA|TRBV10-3|TRBJ1-1
TGTGCCATAGGGCAAATAGGGGCGAACACTGAAGCTTTCTTT
CAIGQIGANTEAFF
>NA|NA|TRBV6-5|TRBJ1-2
TGTGCCAGCAGTTACGGGGCAGGGGAGTACTATGGCTACACCTTC
CASSYGAGEYYGYTF
>few|NA|TRBV24-1|TRBJ1-5
TGTGCCACCAGTGGCGGGGCGAATCAGCCCCAGCATTTT
CATSGGANQPQHF
>NA|TRBD1|TRBV3-1/TRBV3-2|TRBJ2-7
TGTGCCAGCAGCCGGAACCCCGGGACAGGGGGGAACGAGCAGTACTTC
CASSRNPGTGGNEQYF
>NA|NA|TRBV11-1|TRBJ2-5
TGTGCCAGCACTCGCTTCGGGGGAGAGACCCAGTACTTC
CASTRFGGETQYF
>NA|TRBD1|TRBV19|TRBJ2-7
TGTGCCAGTAGTTTCCGGGACAGGGGACTTCGGGGTCGCTACGAGCAGTACTTC
CASSFRDRGLRGRYEQYF
>NA|NA|TRBV19|TRBJ2-6
TGTGCCAGTAGGAAATCTTCCAGGGTCTCTGGGGCCAACGTCCTGACTTTC
CASRKSSRVSGANVLTF
>NA|NA|TRBV15|TRBJ2-1
TGTGCCACCAGCACGACATTCAGCTCCTACAATGAGCAGTTCTTC
CATSTTFSSYNEQFF
>NA|TRBD1|TRBV18|TRBJ1-1
TGTGCCAGCTCACCTCCGGGACAGGGGGGGAACACTGAAGCTTTCTTT
CASSPPGQGGNTEAFF
>NA|NA|TRBV5-6|TRBJ1-1
TGTGCCAGCAGCTTCCCGAAGGGGGGGACTGAAGCTTTCTTT
CASSFPKGGTEAFF
>NA|NA|TRBV6-1|TRBJ1-5
TGTGCCAGCAGTGAACAGGGAGGTCAGCCCCAGCATTTT
CASSEQGGQPQHF
>NA|TRBD1|TRBV7-3|TRBJ2-2
TGTGCCAGCAGCCCGGGGACAGCCACCGGGGAGCTGTTTTTT
CASSPGTATGELFF
>NA|NA|TRBV6-5|TRBJ1-6
TGTGCCAGCCAAAATAATTCACCCCTCCACTTT
CASQNNSPLHF
>once|NA|TRBV5-1|TRBJ1-2
TGCGCCAGCAGCTTTGCAGGGGATGGCTACACCTTC
CASSFAGDGYTF
>NA|TRBD1|TRBV19|TRBJ1-2
TGTGCCAGTAGTACTCCCAGGTGGGGACAGGTGGGCGTGCGCTATGGCTACACCTTC
CASSTPRWGQVGVRYGYTF
>NA|NA|TRBV5-6|TRBJ1-1
TGTGCCAGCAGCTTCTTGGGTTTGGGCGGGATGAACACTGAAGCTTTCTTT
CASSFLGLGGMNTEAFF
>NA|NA|TRBV6-5|TRBJ2-2
TGTGCCAGCAGATATAGCAGCGACACCGGGGAGCTGTTTTTT
CASRYSSDTGELFF
>NA|TRBD1|TRBV7-9|TRBJ2-2
TGTGCCAGCAGCTTACCCCAGGGACAGGTCCGTACCACCGGGGAGCTGTTTTTT
CASSLPQGQVRTTGELFF
>NA|NA|TRBV28|TRBJ2-2
TGTGCCAGCAGTTCCCCCTACCGGGCGCGGGACACCGGGGAGCTGTTTTTT
CASSSPYRARDTGELFF
>once|TRBD1|TRBV9|TRBJ2-2
TGTGCCAGCAGCGTAACAGGGGATAGTTTTAGCGGGGAGCTGTTTTTT
CASSVTGDSFSGELFF
>NA|NA|TRBV18|TRBJ1-2
TGTGCCAGCTCACCAGCGCAGGGTGTGTCCGGCTACACCTTC
CASSPAQGVSGYTF
>once|NA|TRBV20-1|TRBJ2-1
TGCAGTGCCCCAGGGGACAATGAGCAGTTCTTC
CSAPGDNEQFF
>NA|TRBD1|TRBV12-5|TRBJ2-1
TGTGCTAGTGGCCAAGGACAGGGTGGTGGTCATGAGCAGTTCTTC
CASGQGQGGGHEQFF
>NA|NA|TRBV4-1|TRBJ1-1
TGCGCCAGCAGCCACCTGCCCCCGGGACAGAACACTGAAGCTTTCTTT
CASSHLPPGQNTEAFF
>NA|TRBD2|TRBV27|TRBJ2-3
TGTGCCAGCAGTTTATCGGTAGCGGGGGTTTCAGATACGCAGTATTTT
CASSLSVAGVSDTQYF
>NA|TRBD2|TRBV11-3|TRBJ2-5
TGTGCCAGCAGCCCGGGACTAGCAGACCCCAGAAGGGAGACCCAGTACTTC
CASSPGLADPRRETQYF
>NA|TRBD1|TRBV7-9|TRBJ1-3
TGTGCCGCGGGACAGAGCGACACCATATATTTT
CAAGQSDTIYF
>NA|NA|TRBV20-1|TRBJ1-1
TGCAGTCTTATGGGGGCTGCTGAAGCTTTCTTT
CSLMGAAEAFF
>NA|NA|TRBV6-5|TRBJ1-4
TGTGCCAGCAGTTACTTTTCTGGAGGAAGTGAAAAACTGTTTTTT
CASSYFSGGSEKLFF
>few|NA|TRBV11-2|TRBJ1-3
TGTGCCAGCAGCCGGAACAGGGTGCGTGGAAACACCATATATTTT
CASSRNRVRGNTIYF
>NA|NA|TRBV7-3|TRBJ2-5
TGTGCCAGCAGCTTAAGCGGGGAGACCCAGTACTTC
CASSLSGETQYF
>NA|NA|TRBV12-3/TRBV12-4|TRBJ2-1
TGTGCCAGCAGTTTGGGCGACAAGCAGTTCTTC
CASSLGDKQFF
>NA|NA|TRBV30|TRBJ2-2
TGTGCCTGGAGTGTCCAGGGGAGAGGGGAGCTGTTTTTT
CAWSVQGRGELFF
>NA|TRBD1|TRBV6-5|TRBJ1-4
TGTGCCAGCATCCCCGGACAGGGACATGAAAAACTGTTTTTT
CASIPGQGHEKLFF
>NA|TRBD2|TRBV30|TRBJ2-5
TGTGCCTGCGGAGCGGGGGGGCCGAAGACCCAGTACTTC
CACGAGGPKTQYF
>NA|NA|TRBV7-2|TRBJ1-5
TGTGCCAGCAGCTCCGGGACACAATGGGGGAATCAGCCCCAGCATTTT
CASSSGTQWGNQPQHF
>NA|NA|TRBV30|TRBJ1-6
TGTGCCTGGAGTATAAGCATCGAATCACCCCTCCACTTT
CAWSISIESPLHF
>NA|NA|TRBV5-5|TRBJ2-3
TGTGCCAGCAGCTTAGACAGAACAGATACGCAGTATTTT
CASSLDRTDTQYF
>NA|NA|TRBV27|TRBJ1-1
TGTGCCAGCAAGAAAGGCGGGCCCACTGAAGCTTTCTTT
CASKKGGPTEAFF
>NA|NA|TRBV19|TRBJ1-2
TGTGCCAGTAGTATATCATCTGGGGCGAATGGCTACACCTTC
CASSISSGANGYTF
>NA|NA|TRBV6-6|TRBJ2-1
TGTGCCAGCAGTTACCTAGGAAATGAGCAGTTCTTC
CASSYLGNEQFF